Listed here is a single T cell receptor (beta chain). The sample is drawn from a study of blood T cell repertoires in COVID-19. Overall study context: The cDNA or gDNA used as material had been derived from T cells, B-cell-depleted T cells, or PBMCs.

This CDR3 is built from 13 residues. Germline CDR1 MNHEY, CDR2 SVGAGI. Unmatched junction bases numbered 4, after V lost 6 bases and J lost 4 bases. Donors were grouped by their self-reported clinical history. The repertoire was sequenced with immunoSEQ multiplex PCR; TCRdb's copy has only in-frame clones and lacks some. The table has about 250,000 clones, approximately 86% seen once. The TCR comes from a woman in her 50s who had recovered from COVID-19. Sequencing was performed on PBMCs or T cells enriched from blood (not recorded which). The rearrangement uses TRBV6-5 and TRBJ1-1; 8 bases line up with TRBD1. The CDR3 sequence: CASRKTGGTEAFF. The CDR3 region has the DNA TGTGCCAGCAGAAAAACAGGGGGCACTGAAGCTTTCTTT.